The 3 T cell receptor beta chains presented below share a single source sample, sequenced in a study of PD-1 blockade in classical Hodgkin lymphoma. Every patient experienced relapse after autologous stem cell transplantation, and brentuximab vedotin exposure varied. Magnetic negative selection of thawed PBMCs was the method by which CD4+ T cells were purified. The data were produced by immunoSEQ multiplex PCR, yet TCRdb's version contains in-frame clones alone and is incomplete. The repertoire holds 30,000 or so clones, with around 90% as singletons. Material: CD4+ T cells from blood, obtained at baseline. These receptors all stem from a human donor with classical Hodgkin lymphoma.

V is TRBV7-2 and J is TRBJ2-1; D is ambiguous. Deletions cut 6 bases from V and 5 bases from J, with 8 bases between. CDR3 length: 12 residues. CDR1 is SGHTA and CDR2 is FQGNSA in the germline V gene. DNA of the CDR3: TGTGCCAGCAGGTACTACGACAATGAGCAGTTCTTC. Amino acid sequence: CASRYYDNEQFF.

This clone was recorded once. The chain links TRBV5-1 to TRBJ2-3, with 9 bases identical to TRBD1. Trimming cost V 3 bases and J 6 bases; bases outside gene matches: 5. CDR3 size: 14 residues. Germline CDR1 SGHRS, CDR2 YFSETQ. The CDR3 DNA is TGCGCCAGCAGCTGGACAGGGGAGGTGGATACGCAGTATTTT. This translates into CASSWTGEVDTQYF. Full variable domain (missing parts from reference TRBV5-1 and TRBJ2-3): KAGVTQTPRYLIKTRGQQVTLSCSPISGHRSVSWYQQTPGQGLQFLFEYFSETQRNKGNFPGRFSGRQFSNSRSEMNVSTLELGDSALYLCASSWTGEVDTQYFGPGTRLTVL.

CDR3 in DNA: TGTGCCTGGACGGTTGGTGGGGGGTACAATGAGCAGTTCTTC. It is translated as CAWTVGGGYNEQFF. J is TRBJ2-1 and V is TRBV30; possible D gene TRBD2, 6 bases. This CDR3 has 14 residues. V was shortened by 4 bases and J by 4 bases, with 14 bases between the two germline ends. Per germline, CDR1 GTSNPN and CDR2 SVGIG (reference sequence).